This T cell receptor beta chain stems from a study of OX40 agonist ivuxolimab in advanced cancers. Study at large: At doses from 0.01 to 10 mg/kg, patients were given intravenous ivuxolimab every 2 weeks. Three dose-escalation patients had partial responses: one with hepatocellular carcinoma and two with cutaneous melanoma. Overall study results and limits: Certain nonresponders additionally had low normalized T-cell clonal expansion.

With respect to this clone: As yet, its antigen is unknown.

Enrollment shut out patients with autoimmune disease history or systemic immunosuppression. The assay was immunoSEQ multiplex PCR, and TCRdb's table has in-frame clones only and misses some. The table has 75,000 to 95,000 clones, about 85% seen once; the top ten hold about 3.4%. The germline V gene has CDR1 MNHEY and CDR2 SVGAGI. V lost 7 bases to trimming and J lost 2 bases, with 15 bases between them. The CDR3 totals 15 residues. This chain uses TRBV6-5 with TRBJ2-1; a weak D match, TRBD1 (5 bases). The sequencing used CD4+ or CD8+ T cells sorted from blood, collected in a trial of the OX40 agonist ivuxolimab. This TCR was recovered from an adult with an advanced solid tumor such as melanoma, head and neck, liver or kidney cancer. The CDR3 is CASNPDSTPYNEQFF. CDR3 nucleotide sequence: TGTGCCAGCAATCCCGACAGTACACCCTACAATGAGCAGTTCTTC.